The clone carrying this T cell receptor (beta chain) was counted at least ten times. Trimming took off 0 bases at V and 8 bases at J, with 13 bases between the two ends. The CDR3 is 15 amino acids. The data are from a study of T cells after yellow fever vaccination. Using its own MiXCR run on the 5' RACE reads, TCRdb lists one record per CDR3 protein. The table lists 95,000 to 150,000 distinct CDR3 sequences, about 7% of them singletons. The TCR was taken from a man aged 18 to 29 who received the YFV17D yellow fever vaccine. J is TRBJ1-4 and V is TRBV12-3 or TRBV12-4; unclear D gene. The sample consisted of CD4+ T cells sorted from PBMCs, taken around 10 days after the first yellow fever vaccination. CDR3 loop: CASSLASGSGEKLFF. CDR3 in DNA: TGTGCCAGCAGTTTAGCTTCTGGGTCAGGCGAAAAACTGTTTTTT.